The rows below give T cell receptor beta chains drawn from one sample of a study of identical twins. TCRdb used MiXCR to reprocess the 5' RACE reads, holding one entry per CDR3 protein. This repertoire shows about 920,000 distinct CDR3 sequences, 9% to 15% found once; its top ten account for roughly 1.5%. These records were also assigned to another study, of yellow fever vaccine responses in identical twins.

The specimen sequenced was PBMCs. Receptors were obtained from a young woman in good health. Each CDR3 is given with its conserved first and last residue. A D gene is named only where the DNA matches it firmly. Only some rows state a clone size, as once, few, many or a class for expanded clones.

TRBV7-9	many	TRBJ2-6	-	TGTGCCAGCAGCTCTAGGGCTGGGGCCAACGTCCTGACTTTC	CASSSRAGANVLTF
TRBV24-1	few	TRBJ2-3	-	TGTGCCACCCAGGGGATCGACACAGATACGCAGTATTTT	CATQGIDTDTQYF
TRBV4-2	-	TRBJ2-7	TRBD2	TGTGCCAGCAGCCAAGATTTAGCGGGAACCTACGAGCAGTACTTC	CASSQDLAGTYEQYF
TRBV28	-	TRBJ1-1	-	TGTGCCAGCAGTTCTCAATGGGCCAAGCTGAACACTGAAGCTTTCTTT	CASSSQWAKLNTEAFF
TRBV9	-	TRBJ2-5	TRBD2	TGTGCCAGCAGCCCCGGAATAGCGGGGCAAGAGACCCAGTACTTC	CASSPGIAGQETQYF
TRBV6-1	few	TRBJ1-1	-	TGTGCCAGCACCTCAAGTACAGTCTCCGCCGCTGAAGCTTTCTTT	CASTSSTVSAAEAFF
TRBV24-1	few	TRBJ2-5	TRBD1	TGTGCCACCGGCGACAGGGGACAGGGGGGAGAGACCCAGTACTTC	CATGDRGQGGETQYF
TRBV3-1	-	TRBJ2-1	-	TGTGCCAGCAGCCAGGCTCTCTACAATGAGCAGTTCTTC	CASSQALYNEQFF
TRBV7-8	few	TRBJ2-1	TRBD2	TGTGCCAGCAGCTTACGACTAGCGGGGGGGAGCTCCTACAATGAGCAGTTCTTC	CASSLRLAGGSSYNEQFF
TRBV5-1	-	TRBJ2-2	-	TGCGCCAGCAGCTTGGTGGACAGACCCGGGGAGCTGTTTTTT	CASSLVDRPGELFF
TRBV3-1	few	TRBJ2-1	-	TGTGCCAGCAGCCACCTCGGTTGGTATTACGGTGAGCAGTTCTTC	CASSHLGWYYGEQFF
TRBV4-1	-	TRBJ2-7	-	TGCGCCAGCAGCGACCGGGACGGGGCCTACGAGCAGTACTTC	CASSDRDGAYEQYF
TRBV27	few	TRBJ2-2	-	TGTGCCAGCACCGCCAAGTGGATGTTTGGCACCGGGGAGCTGTTTTTT	CASTAKWMFGTGELFF
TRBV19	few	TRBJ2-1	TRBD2	TGTGCCAGTAGTATAGGGACTAGCTCCTACAATGAGCAGTTCTTC	CASSIGTSSYNEQFF
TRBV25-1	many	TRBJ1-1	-	TGTGCCAGCAGCGAATTAGAAATTAACACTGAAGCTTTCTTT	CASSELEINTEAFF
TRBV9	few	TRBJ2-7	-	TGTGCCAGCAGCGGCGGCGGGGCTAGCGCTACCTACGAGCAGTACTTC	CASSGGGASATYEQYF
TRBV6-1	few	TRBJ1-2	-	TGTGCCAGCAGGAATACAGGGACCTATGGCTACACCTTC	CASRNTGTYGYTF
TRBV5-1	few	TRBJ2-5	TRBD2	TGCGCCAGCAGCTTGAGGCTAGCGGGCATACAAGAGACCCAGTACTTC	CASSLRLAGIQETQYF
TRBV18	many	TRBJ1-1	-	TGTGCCAGCTCAATGGGGGGGCACAACACTGAAGCTTTCTTT	CASSMGGHNTEAFF
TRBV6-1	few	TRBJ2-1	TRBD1	TGTGCCAGCAGACCCGCAGGGACAGGGGACGGTGAGCAGTTCTTC	CASRPAGTGDGEQFF
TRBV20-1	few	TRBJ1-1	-	TGCAGTGCTCTACGAAGGACTGAAGCTTTCTTT	CSALRRTEAFF
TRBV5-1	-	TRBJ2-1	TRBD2	TGCGCCAGCAGCCGGAGAGGGGGACTAGCGGGGGGTTTCTCCTACAATGAGCAGTTCTTC	CASSRRGGLAGGFSYNEQFF
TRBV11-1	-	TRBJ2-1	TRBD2	TGTGCCAGCAGAATAAGTGCCCAGCGGGGCTCCCGCTCCAATGAGCAGTTCTTC	CASRISAQRGSRSNEQFF
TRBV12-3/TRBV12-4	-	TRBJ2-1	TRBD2	TGTGCCAGCAGCCCAGAAGCGGGAGGGCCCTACAATGAGCAGTTCTTC	CASSPEAGGPYNEQFF
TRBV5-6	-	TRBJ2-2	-	TGTGCCAGCAGCTTGATTTTGGACCTTCAGGGGACTAACACCGGGGAGCTGTTTTTT	CASSLILDLQGTNTGELFF
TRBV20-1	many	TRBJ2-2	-	TGCAGTGCCACCCCGAACACCGGGGAGCTGTTTTTT	CSATPNTGELFF
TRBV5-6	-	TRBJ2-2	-	TGTGCCAGCGCGAGGGGCACCGGGGAGCTGTTTTTT	CASARGTGELFF
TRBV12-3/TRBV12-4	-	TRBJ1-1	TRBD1	TGTGCCAGCAGTCCCCGAGGGACAGGGGGACAAGCTTTCTTT	CASSPRGTGGQAFF
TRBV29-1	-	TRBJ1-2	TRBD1	TGCAGCGTTTTAGAGGGGACAGAGGTTTATGGCTACACCTTC	CSVLEGTEVYGYTF
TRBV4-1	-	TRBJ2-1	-	TGCGCCAGCAGCCCCGTGGGCGGGGCAGGCAATGAGCAGTTCTTC	CASSPVGGAGNEQFF
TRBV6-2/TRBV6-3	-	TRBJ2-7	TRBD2	TGTGCCAGCAGTCTTTACGTTCAGTCCGGGACTAGCGACTACGAGCAGTACTTC	CASSLYVQSGTSDYEQYF
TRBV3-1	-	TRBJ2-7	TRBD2	TGTGCCAGCAGCCTACTGACTAGCGGGGCCTACGAGCAGTACTTC	CASSLLTSGAYEQYF
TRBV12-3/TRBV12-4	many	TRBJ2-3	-	TGTGCCAGCAGAGCGGGTACAGATACGCAGTATTTT	CASRAGTDTQYF
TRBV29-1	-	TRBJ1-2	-	TGCAGCGTTGTTTTAGGGAATGGCTACACCTTC	CSVVLGNGYTF
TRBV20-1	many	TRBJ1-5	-	TGCAGTGCTAGGGGGGGGACTCAGCCCCAGCATTTT	CSARGGTQPQHF
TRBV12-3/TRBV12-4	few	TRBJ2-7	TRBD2	TGTGCCAGCGGGGCCCCCGGACTAGCGGGATATGTCGGGCAGTACTTC	CASGAPGLAGYVGQYF
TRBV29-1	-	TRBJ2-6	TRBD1	TGCAGCGCGACAGGGGGACCTGGGGCCAACGTCCTGACTTTC	CSATGGPGANVLTF
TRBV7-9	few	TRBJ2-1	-	TGTGCCAGCAGCTTAGTTATGGGCGACAATGAGCAGTTCTTC	CASSLVMGDNEQFF
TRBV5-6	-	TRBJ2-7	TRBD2	TGTGCCAGCAGCCTGACTAGCGGCCTTCCCTACGAGCAGTACTTC	CASSLTSGLPYEQYF